The 16 T cell receptor beta chains below all came from one sample that was sequenced in a study of blood T cell repertoires in COVID-19. The method was immunoSEQ multiplex PCR; TCRdb's version includes in-frame clones alone and lacks a portion of them. The table records about 50,000 clones, roughly 90% of them present only once. The sequencing sample was made of peripheral blood. Receptor source: a human donor in a cohort sampled during active COVID-19.

This clone was observed a handful of times. The J gene is TRBJ1-6, the V gene TRBV18, with D possibly TRBD1 on 6 matching bases. This CDR3 has 18 amino acids. Between the trimmed V and J ends, which lost 3 bases and 0 bases, there was a span of 15 bases. CDR1 KGHSH and CDR2 LQKENI come from the germline V gene. The CDR3 loop is CASSPTGPTSSYNSPLHF. The CDR3 DNA reads as TGTGCCAGCTCACCGACAGGCCCTACGAGCTCCTATAATTCACCCCTCCACTTT. Together with reference TRBV18 and TRBJ1-6, the CDR3 gives the full variable domain: NAGVMQNPRHLVRRRGQEARLRCSPMKGHSHVYWYRQLPEEGLKFMVYLQKENIIDESGMPKERFSAEFPKEGPSILRIQQVVRGDSAAYFCASSPTGPTSSYNSPLHFGNGTRLTVT.

The chain has TRBV30 and TRBJ1-5; 7 bases agree with TRBD1. The germline V gene encodes CDR1 GTSNPN and CDR2 SVGIG (reference sequence). This CDR3 is built from 13 residues. V trimming: 5 bases; J trimming: 5 bases; junction bases outside the gene matches: 6. The CDR3 region is CAWGQGVDQPQHF. The CDR3 region has the DNA TGTGCCTGGGGGCAGGGGGTTGATCAGCCCCAGCATTTT.

V is TRBV4-2 and J is TRBJ2-1, with D uncertain. The CDR3 loop spans 16 amino acids. Germline V gives CDR1 LGHNA, CDR2 YNFKEQ. The germline V and J ends were trimmed by 4 bases and 1 base, with 14 bases remaining between them. The CDR3 coding sequence is TGTGCCAGCAGCCCAGCCGCTAGTATATCCTACAATGAGCAGTTCTTC. This translates into CASSPAASISYNEQFF.

This chain uses TRBV4-3 with TRBJ2-2; D may be TRBD2 (6 bases). CDR1 and CDR2 (germline): LGHNA, YSLEER. Trimming cost V 8 bases and J 4 bases, with 8 bases left between them. The CDR3 length is 12 residues. Here the CDR3 DNA reads TGCGCCAGCGGGCGGGGCACCGGGGAGCTGTTTTTT. This sequence encodes CASGRGTGELFF.

The V call is TRBV9, the J call TRBJ2-1, with 7 bases lining up with TRBD2. V lost 0 bases and J lost 6; bases outside the gene matches: 3. This CDR3 spans 14 amino acids. Germline CDR1 SGDLS, CDR2 YYNGEE. CDR3 coding DNA: TGTGCCAGCAGCGTAGAGGCTAGCGGCAATGAGCAGTTCTTC. Protein sequence: CASSVEASGNEQFF.

CDR3 bases: TGTGCCACCGCTGGCAGGGGGCCCTACGAGCAGTACTTC. Translated, it gives CATAGRGPYEQYF. The chain combines TRBV15 with TRBJ2-7; 8 bases fit TRBD1. After removal of 8 bases from V and 2 bases from J, the junction contained 5 bases not matched to a gene. Germline V gives CDR1 LNHNV, CDR2 YYDKDF (reference sequence). There are 13 residues in the CDR3.

This chain connects TRBV19 to TRBJ1-4; D not certain. The germline gives CDR1 LNHDA, CDR2 SQIVND (reference sequence). This CDR3 is 16 amino acids long. V lost 0 bases and J lost 8, with 16 bases in between. This CDR3 reads CASSIEEAPGEEKLFF. In DNA, the CDR3 is TGTGCCAGTAGTATAGAAGAGGCCCCCGGGGAGGAAAAACTGTTTTTT. Filled out from reference TRBV19 and TRBJ1-4, the complete variable domain reads DGGITQSPKYLFRKEGQNVTLSCEQNLNHDAMYWYRQDPGQGLRLIYYSQIVNDFQKGDIAEGYSVSREKKESFPLTVTSAQKNPTAFYLCASSIEEAPGEEKLFFGSGTQLSVL.

This clone has more than one count but fewer than ten. The J gene is TRBJ1-1, the V gene TRBV7-2; D is ambiguous. V shed 5 bases and J shed 7 bases, with 14 bases lying between them. In germline, CDR1 is SGHTA, CDR2 FQGNSA. The CDR3 covers 13 residues. CDR3 in DNA: TGTGCCAGCAGCCACGGGCGGGCAAATGAAGCTTTCTTT. Translation: CASSHGRANEAFF.

This clone was detected only a few times. This sequence joins TRBV7-2 and TRBJ1-2; no clear D gene. Trimming pared 2 bases from V and 0 bases from J, leaving 4 bases between. This CDR3 has 13 residues. The germline gives CDR1 SGHTA, CDR2 FQGNSA. This chain's CDR3 is CASSLRTNYGYTF. The CDR3 nucleotides are TGTGCCAGCAGCTTACGTACTAACTATGGCTACACCTTC.

This clone was observed a few times. J is TRBJ2-7 and V is TRBV27, with a possible D match to TRBD1 (7 bases). The germline V gene has CDR1 MNHEY and CDR2 SMNVEV (reference sequence). With 5 bases removed from V and 0 bases from J, the gap between germline ends came to 14 bases. The CDR3 length is 15 residues. For the CDR3, the DNA is TGTGCCAGCAGTCTTCAGGGGGGTAGCTCCTACGAGCAGTACTTC. This sequence encodes CASSLQGGSSYEQYF.

V gene TRBV30 combines with J gene TRBJ2-5, with 8 bases matching TRBD2. V shed 0 bases and J 5 bases; nucleotides not matched to a gene: 5. The CDR3 is made up of 14 amino acids. Per germline, CDR1 GTSNPN and CDR2 SVGIG (reference sequence). CDR3 DNA sequence: TGTGCCTGGAGTGTACCGGGAGGGGCCGAGACCCAGTACTTC. Protein: CAWSVPGGAETQYF. Based on the CDR3 plus reference TRBV30 and TRBJ2-5, the full variable domain is SQTIHQWPATLVQPVGSPLSLECTVEGTSNPNLYWYRQAAGRGLQLLFYSVGIGQISSEVPQNLSASRPQDRQFILSSKKLLLSDSGFYLCAWSVPGGAETQYFGPGTRLLVL.

The chain joins TRBV5-4 to TRBJ2-7; TRBD1 aligns across 8 bases. Germline CDR1 is SGHNT and CDR2 is YYREEE (reference sequence). V was clipped by 2 bases and J by 6 bases; unmatched bases: 4. The length of the CDR3 is 13 residues. CDR3 residues: CASSFRDRFEQYF. The DNA for the CDR3 is TGTGCCAGCAGCTTCCGGGACAGGTTCGAGCAGTACTTC.

The chain links TRBV4-1 to TRBJ2-2; a weak D match, TRBD2 (5 bases). CDR1 and CDR2 from the germline V gene are MGHRA and YSYEKL. The CDR3 is 16 amino acids. Trimming removed 4 bases at V and 0 bases at J, with 12 bases between. The chain's CDR3 is CASSPSRDANTGELFF. DNA of the CDR3: TGCGCCAGCAGCCCCAGTCGGGATGCGAACACCGGGGAGCTGTTTTTT.

The V and J genes are TRBV29-1 and TRBJ2-2; 16 bases line up with TRBD2. Per the germline V gene, CDR1 is SQVTM and CDR2 is ANQGSEA. The CDR3 has 18 residues. V gave up 4 bases and J gave up 8 bases; unmatched junction bases: 13. DNA of the CDR3: TGCAGCGTTGCGGGCGGGACTAGCGGGAGGGCCTGGGGAGGGGAGCTGTTTTTT. Amino acid sequence: CSVAGGTSGRAWGGELFF.

The rearrangement uses TRBV7-3 and TRBJ2-1; TRBD2 aligns across 13 bases. The germline CDR1 and CDR2 sequences are SGHTA and FQGTGA. The CDR3 consists of 16 residues. V shed 5 bases and J 3 bases; nucleotides not matched to a gene: 4. The CDR3 sequence is CASSRTSGRGYNEQFF. The CDR3 bases are TGTGCCAGCAGCCGAACTAGCGGGAGGGGCTACAATGAGCAGTTCTTC.

This clone was detected a few times. The chain has TRBV21-1 and TRBJ1-1; the table's TRBD1 call for D was not verified on the DNA. TRBV21-1 is recorded as a pseudogene. The CDR3 totals 17 residues. The CDR3 sequence is CASSKQRQGARGTEAFF. Written as DNA, the CDR3 is TGTGCCAGCAGCAAACAACGACAGGGGGCGCGTGGGACTGAAGCTTTCTTT.